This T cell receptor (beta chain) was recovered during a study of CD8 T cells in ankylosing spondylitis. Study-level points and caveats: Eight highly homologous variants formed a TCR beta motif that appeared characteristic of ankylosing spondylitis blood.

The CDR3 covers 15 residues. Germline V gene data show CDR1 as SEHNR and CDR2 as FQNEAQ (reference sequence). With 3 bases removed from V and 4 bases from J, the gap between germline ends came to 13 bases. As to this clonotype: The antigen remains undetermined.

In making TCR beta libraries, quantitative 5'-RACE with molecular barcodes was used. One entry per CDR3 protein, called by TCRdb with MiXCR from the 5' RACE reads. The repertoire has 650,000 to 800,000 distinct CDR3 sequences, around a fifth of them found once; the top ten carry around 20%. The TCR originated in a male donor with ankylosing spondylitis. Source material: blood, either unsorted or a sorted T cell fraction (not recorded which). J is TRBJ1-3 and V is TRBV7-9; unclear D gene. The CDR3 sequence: CASSFDGLGGNTIYF. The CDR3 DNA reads TGTGCCAGCAGCTTCGACGGCCTAGGGGGAAACACCATATATTTT.